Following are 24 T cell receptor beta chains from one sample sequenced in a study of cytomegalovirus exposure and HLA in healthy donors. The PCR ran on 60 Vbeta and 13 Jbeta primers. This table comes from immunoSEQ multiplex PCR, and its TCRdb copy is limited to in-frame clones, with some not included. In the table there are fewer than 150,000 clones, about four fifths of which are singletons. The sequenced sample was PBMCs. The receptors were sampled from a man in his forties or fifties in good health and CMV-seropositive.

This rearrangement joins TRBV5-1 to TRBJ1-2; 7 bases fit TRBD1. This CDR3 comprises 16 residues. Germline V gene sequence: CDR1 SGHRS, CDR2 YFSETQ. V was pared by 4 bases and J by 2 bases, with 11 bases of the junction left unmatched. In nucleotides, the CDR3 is TGCGCCAGCAGCCTAAATCCGGGACAGCGCAACTATGGCTACACCTTC. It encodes CASSLNPGQRNYGYTF.

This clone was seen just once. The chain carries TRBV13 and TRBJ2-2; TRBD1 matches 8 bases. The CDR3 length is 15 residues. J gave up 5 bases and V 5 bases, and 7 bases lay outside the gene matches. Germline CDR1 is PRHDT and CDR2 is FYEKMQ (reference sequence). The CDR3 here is CASSPSRTGTGELFF. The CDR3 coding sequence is TGTGCCAGCAGCCCATCCCGGACAGGGACCGGGGAGCTGTTTTTT.

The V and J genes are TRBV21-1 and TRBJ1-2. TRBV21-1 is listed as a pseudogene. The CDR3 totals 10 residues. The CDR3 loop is CASSKRDYTF. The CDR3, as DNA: TGTGCCAGCAGCAAACGAGACTACACCTTC.

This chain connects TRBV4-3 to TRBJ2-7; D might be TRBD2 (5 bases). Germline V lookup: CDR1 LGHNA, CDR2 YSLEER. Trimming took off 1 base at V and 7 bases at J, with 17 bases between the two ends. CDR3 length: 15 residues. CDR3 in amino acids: CASSQGFGVEWEQYF. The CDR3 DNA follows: TGCGCCAGCAGCCAAGGATTCGGGGTAGAATGGGAGCAGTACTTC.

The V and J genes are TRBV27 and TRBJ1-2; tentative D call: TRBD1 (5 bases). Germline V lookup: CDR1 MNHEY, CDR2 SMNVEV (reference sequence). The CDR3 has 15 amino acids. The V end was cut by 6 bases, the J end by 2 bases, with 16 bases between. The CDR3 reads CASSLTETGNYGYTF. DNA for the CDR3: TGTGCCAGCAGCCTGACTGAAACAGGCAACTATGGCTACACCTTC.

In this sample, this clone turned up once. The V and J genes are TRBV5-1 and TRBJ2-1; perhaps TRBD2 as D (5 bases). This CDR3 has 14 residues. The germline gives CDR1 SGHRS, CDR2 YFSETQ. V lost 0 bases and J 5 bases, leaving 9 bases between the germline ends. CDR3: CASSLGAADNEQFF. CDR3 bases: TGCGCCAGCAGCTTGGGAGCGGCGGACAATGAGCAGTTCTTC.

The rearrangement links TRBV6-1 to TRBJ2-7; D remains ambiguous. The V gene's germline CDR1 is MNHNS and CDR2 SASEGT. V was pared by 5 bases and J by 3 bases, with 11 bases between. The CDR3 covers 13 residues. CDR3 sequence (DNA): TGTGCCAGCAGTCAAGGGCGGTACTACGAGCAGTACTTC. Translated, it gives CASSQGRYYEQYF.

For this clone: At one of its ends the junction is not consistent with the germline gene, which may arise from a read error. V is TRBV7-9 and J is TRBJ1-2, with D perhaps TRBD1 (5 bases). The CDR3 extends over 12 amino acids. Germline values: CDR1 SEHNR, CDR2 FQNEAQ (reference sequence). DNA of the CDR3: TGTTCCAGCAGCTTACGGACAAGAGGCTACACCTTC. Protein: CSSSLRTRGYTF.

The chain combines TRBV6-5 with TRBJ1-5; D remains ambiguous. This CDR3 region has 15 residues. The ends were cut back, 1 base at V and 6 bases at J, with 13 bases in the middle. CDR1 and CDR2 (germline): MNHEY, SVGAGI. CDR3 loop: CASSYYAGSGQPQHF. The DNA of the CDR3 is TGTGCCAGCAGTTACTATGCGGGTTCTGGTCAGCCCCAGCATTTT.

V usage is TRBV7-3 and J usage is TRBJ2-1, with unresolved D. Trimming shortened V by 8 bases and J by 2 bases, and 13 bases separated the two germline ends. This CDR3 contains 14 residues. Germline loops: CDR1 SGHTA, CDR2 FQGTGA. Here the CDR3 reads CASSPHTTYNEQFF. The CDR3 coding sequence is TGTGCCAGCTCCCCCCACACCACCTACAATGAGCAGTTCTTC.

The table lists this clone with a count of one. The CDR3 DNA follows: TGTGCCAGCACTCAGGGGGACTCGACCCCCTCTGGAAACACCATATATTTT. Translating it yields CASTQGDSTPSGNTIYF. The chain recombines TRBV2 with TRBJ1-3; 7 bases are a match to TRBD1. This CDR3 contains 17 residues. V lost 7 bases and J lost 0; bases outside the gene matches: 12. Germline CDR1 reads SNHLY; CDR2 reads FYNNEI.

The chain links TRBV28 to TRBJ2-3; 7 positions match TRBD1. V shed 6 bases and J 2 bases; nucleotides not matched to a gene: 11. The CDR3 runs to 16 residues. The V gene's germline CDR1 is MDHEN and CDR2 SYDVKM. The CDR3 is CASSSTGAELTDTQYF. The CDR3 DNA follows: TGTGCCAGCAGCTCCACAGGGGCCGAACTCACAGATACGCAGTATTTT.

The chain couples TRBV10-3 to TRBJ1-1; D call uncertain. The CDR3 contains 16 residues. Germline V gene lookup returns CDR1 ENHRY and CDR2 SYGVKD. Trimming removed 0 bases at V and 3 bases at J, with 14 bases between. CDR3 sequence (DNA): TGTGCCATCAGTGAGTCAGTCCTAAAGGACTACACTGAAGCTTTCTTT. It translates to CAISESVLKDYTEAFF.

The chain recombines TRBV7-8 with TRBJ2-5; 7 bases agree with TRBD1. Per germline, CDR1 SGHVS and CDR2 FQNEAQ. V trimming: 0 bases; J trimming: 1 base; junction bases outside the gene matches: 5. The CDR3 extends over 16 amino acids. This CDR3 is CASSLAGGKGQETQYF. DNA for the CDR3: TGTGCCAGCAGCTTAGCAGGGGGCAAAGGCCAAGAGACCCAGTACTTC.

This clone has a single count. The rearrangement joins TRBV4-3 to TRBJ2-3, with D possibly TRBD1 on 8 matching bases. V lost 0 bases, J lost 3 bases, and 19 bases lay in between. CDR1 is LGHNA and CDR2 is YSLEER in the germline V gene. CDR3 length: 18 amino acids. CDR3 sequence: CASSQDRDRGGSTDTQYF. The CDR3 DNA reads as TGCGCCAGCAGCCAAGACCGAGACAGGGGAGGGTCGACAGATACGCAGTATTTT.

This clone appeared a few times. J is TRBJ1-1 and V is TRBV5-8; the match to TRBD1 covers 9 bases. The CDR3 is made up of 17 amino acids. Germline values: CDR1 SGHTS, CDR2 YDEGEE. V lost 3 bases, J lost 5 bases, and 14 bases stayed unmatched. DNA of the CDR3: TGTGCCAGCAGCTCCGCAACGCCACAGGGGGCGCGAACTGAAGCTTTCTTT. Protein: CASSSATPQGARTEAFF.

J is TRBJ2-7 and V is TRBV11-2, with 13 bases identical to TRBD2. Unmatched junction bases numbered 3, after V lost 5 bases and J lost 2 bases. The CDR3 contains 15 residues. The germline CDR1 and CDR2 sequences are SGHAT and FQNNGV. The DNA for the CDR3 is TGTGCCAGCAGCCCCGGACTAGCGGGGGCCTACGAGCAGTACTTC. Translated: CASSPGLAGAYEQYF.

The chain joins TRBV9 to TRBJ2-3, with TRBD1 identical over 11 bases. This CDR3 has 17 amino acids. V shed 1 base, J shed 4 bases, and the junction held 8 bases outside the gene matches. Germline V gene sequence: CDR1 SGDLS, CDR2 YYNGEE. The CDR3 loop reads CASSVSVGQGASDTQYF. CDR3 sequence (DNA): TGTGCCAGCAGCGTATCTGTTGGACAGGGGGCTTCAGATACGCAGTATTTT.

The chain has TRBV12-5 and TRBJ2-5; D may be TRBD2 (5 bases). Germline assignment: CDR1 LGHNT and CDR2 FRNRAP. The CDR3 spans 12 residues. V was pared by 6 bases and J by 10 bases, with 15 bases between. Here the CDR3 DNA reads TGTGCTAGTGGCCTGGGAGCTCGCGGCCAGTACTTC. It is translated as CASGLGARGQYF.

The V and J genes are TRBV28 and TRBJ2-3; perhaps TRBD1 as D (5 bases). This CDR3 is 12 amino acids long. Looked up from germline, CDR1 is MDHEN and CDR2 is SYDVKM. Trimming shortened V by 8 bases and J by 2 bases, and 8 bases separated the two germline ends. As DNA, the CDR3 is TGTGCCAGCCAGGGATACACAGATACGCAGTATTTT. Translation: CASQGYTDTQYF.

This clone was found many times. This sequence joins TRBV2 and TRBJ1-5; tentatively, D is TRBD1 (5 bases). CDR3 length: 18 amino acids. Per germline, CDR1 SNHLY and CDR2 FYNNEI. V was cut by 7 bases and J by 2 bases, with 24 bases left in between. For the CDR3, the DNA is TGTGCCAGCAACCCGAACTGGAAGGGGTTAAGGCGCAATCAGCCCCAGCATTTT. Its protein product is CASNPNWKGLRRNQPQHF.

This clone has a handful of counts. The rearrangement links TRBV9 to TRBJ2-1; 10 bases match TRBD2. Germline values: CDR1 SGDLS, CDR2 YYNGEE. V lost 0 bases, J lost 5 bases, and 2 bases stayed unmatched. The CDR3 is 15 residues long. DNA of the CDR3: TGTGCCAGCAGCGTAGTAAGCGGGGGGGACAATGAGCAGTTCTTC. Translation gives CASSVVSGGDNEQFF.

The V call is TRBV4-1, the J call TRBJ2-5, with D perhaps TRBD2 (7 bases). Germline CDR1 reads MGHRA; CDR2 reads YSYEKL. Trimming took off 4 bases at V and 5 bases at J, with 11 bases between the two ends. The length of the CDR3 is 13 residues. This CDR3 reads CASSRGGAETQYF. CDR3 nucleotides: TGCGCCAGCAGCCGGGGGGGGGCGGAGACCCAGTACTTC.

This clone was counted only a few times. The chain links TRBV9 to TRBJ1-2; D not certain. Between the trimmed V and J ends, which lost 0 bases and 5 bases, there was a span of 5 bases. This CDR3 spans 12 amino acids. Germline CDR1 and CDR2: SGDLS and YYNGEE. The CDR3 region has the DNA TGTGCCAGCAGCGTAGACAGATATGGCTACACCTTC. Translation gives CASSVDRYGYTF.